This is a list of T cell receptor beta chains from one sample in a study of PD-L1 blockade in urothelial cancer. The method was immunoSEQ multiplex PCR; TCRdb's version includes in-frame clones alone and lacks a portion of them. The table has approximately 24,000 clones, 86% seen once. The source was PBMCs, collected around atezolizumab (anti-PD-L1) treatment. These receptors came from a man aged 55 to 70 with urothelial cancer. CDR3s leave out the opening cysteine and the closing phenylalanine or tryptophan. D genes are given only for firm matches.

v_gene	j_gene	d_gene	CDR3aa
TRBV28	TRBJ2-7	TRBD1	ASRTGTGFNEQY
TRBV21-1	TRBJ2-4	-	ASSQSRRDRIAKNIQY
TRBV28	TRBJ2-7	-	ASSYGGTPPYEQY
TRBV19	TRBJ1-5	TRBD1	ASSPGQGTWQPQH
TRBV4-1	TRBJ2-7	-	ASSQGPRRADEQY
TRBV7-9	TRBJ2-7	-	ASSLGRTAGEQY
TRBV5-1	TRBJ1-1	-	ASSPPLNTEAF
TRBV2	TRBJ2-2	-	ASTTRGELF
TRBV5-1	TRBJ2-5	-	ASSLAGGGGETQY
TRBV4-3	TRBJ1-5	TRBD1	ASSQLPGQVNQPQH
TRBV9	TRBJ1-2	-	ASSVDRTGRYYT
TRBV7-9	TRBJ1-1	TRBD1	ASSFGQATRNTEAF
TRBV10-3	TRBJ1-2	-	AISGTGSNYGYT
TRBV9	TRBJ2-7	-	ASSVGVVSYEQY
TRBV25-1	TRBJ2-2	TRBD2	ASSAGGVNTGELF
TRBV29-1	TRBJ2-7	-	SGVTGYEQY
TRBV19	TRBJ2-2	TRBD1	ASSIRGRTDTGELF